This T cell receptor (beta chain) came from a study of spatial heterogeneity in lung cancer. Many counts were recorded for this clonotype. Each CDR3 protein gets one entry after TCRdb re-called the 5' RACE reads with MiXCR. Counted here are 55,000 to 75,000 distinct CDR3 sequences, around 8.2% occurring once; the ten biggest clones make up around 16%. Time point of the sample: sample taken at primary tumor resection. Whole RNA came from tumor, nontumor lung or frozen PBMC and was sequenced without being sorted. The CDR3 has 15 amino acids. Per the germline V gene, CDR1 is MNHNS and CDR2 is SASEGT. Trimming cost V 5 bases and J 5 bases, with 18 bases left between them.

The chain joins TRBV6-1 to TRBJ2-5, with a weak D call TRBD1 (5 bases). The receptor's source is a female donor with early-stage non-small cell lung cancer. Here the sequenced sample was PBMCs, taken at surgery. Here the CDR3 reads CASSSQGGGVETQYF. In DNA, the CDR3 is TGTGCCAGCAGTTCTCAGGGCGGTGGAGTGGAGACCCAGTACTTC.